The 3 T cell receptor beta chains given below trace back to one sample, sequenced in a study of blood T cell repertoires in COVID-19. The repertoire was sequenced with immunoSEQ multiplex PCR; TCRdb's copy has only in-frame clones and lacks some. The top ten clones hold 0.45% to 0.65% of a sample with about 160,000 clones, 85% to 95% of them seen once. Sample: peripheral blood. The receptors stem from a middle-aged man with acute or convalescent COVID-19.

The chain is built from TRBV7-8 and TRBJ2-3, with TRBD2 matching over 10 bases. Germline lookup yields CDR1 SGHVS and CDR2 FQNEAQ. Trimming removed 2 bases from V and 5 bases from J; junction bases left unmatched: 4. The CDR3 has 15 residues. CDR3 region: CASSLLAGAGDTQYF. The DNA of the CDR3 is TGTGCCAGCAGCTTACTAGCGGGGGCTGGAGATACGCAGTATTTT.

V is TRBV6-5 and J is TRBJ2-3; unclear D gene. Trimming shortened V by 8 bases and J by 4 bases, and 10 bases separated the two germline ends. Germline loops: CDR1 MNHEY, CDR2 SVGAGI. The CDR3 contains 12 residues. CDR3 nucleotides: TGTGCCAGCGGGTGGAGCGCAGATACGCAGTATTTT. Translated: CASGWSADTQYF.

The chain has TRBV7-2 and TRBJ2-7, with D maybe TRBD2 (5 bases). This CDR3 is built from 15 residues. Germline V gives CDR1 SGHTA, CDR2 FQGNSA. V lost 0 bases, J lost 3 bases, and 12 bases lay in between. The CDR3, as DNA: TGTGCCAGCAGCTTAGCGGGAGCCCATCTCTACGAGCAGTACTTC. Translation: CASSLAGAHLYEQYF.